This TCR beta chain was retrieved from a study of blood T cell repertoires in COVID-19 (dated by TCRdb to the early 2020s). Context from the whole study: Collaborator samples came from the United States, Italy and Spain and covered acute and convalescent phases of COVID-19. The material from the prospective study consisted of cDNA or gDNA derived from T cells, B-cell-depleted T cells, or PBMCs. Subjects who had been exposed to COVID-19, were actively infected with it, or had recovered from it provided the deeply sampled blood TCRbeta repertoires that made up the dataset. The repertoires were released in a freely available public database meant as a resource for research on the immune response to SARS-CoV-2. The samples were drawn from the first 160 participants of the ongoing ImmuneRACE study and from 1,254 subjects provided by 6 global collaborators. Nearly every sample came with metadata listing a de-identified subject ID, COVID-19 status, age in years and sex. Where available, HLA class I and class II types were obtained from metadata supplied by the sample provider rather than from assay-based typing.

TCRbeta CDR3 regions were amplified from genomic DNA using the immunoSEQ Assay, a bias-controlled multiplex PCR. In the original analysis: Nucleated cell counts per sample were estimated from amplification of reference gene primers within the assay. To quantify the absolute abundance of each unique TCRbeta CDR3 rearrangement, sequence reads were collapsed and filtered. For each sample, productive Simpson clonality was calculated as the square root of Simpson's diversity index over productive rearrangements. TCRdb obtained this table from immuneACCESS and retained in-frame rearrangements with V and J assigned. These tables miss some clones; where compared with another copy, unresolved V genes account for less than half of the shortfall, and the remainder is unexplained. Clonal size and the V and J genes are those of that table, whereas D and trimming came from the DNA. This sample is represented by about 140,000 clones; around 87% of them were singletons. The biggest ten clones account for 3.5% to 5.5% of the sample.

What the study reported, not specific to this receptor: The quantity of clinical and demographic metadata differed by source and by participant and was supplied without curation.

Each collaborating institution followed its own protocols to collect whole blood in K2EDTA tubes. Collaborator samples were shipped for TCRbeta analysis as frozen whole blood, isolated PBMCs, or DNA extracted from either sample type. Comments on this clone: The specificity of this receptor is unknown. The record has no base qualities; no much larger clone is one base away.

Via the germline V gene (reference sequence), CDR1 is MNHNY and CDR2 SVGAGI. For this chain, trimming is 0 bases at the V end and 6 bases at the J end, and the number of junction bases without a gene match is 10. The CDR3 numbers 16 residues from cysteine through phenylalanine. Solely the CDR3 DNA is kept, with 48 bases framed from the first base. Sample: peripheral blood. The sequence links TRBV6-6 to TRBJ1-1; a stretch of 7 junction bases matches TRBD1. The receptor comes from a woman aged 40 to 50 with acute or convalescent COVID-19. The CDR3 protein sequence reads: CASSYSIDRAISEAFF. In nucleotide form, the sequence is TGTGCCAGCAGTTACTCTATCGACAGGGCAATCTCTGAAGCTTTCTTT.